What follows are 11 T cell receptor beta chains derived from one specimen sequenced in a study of memory CD4+ T cells and cytomegalovirus serostatus. Single viable CD3+CD4+CD8-CD45RO+ cells were sorted as the memory CD4+ T cells. The assay was immunoSEQ multiplex PCR, and TCRdb's table has in-frame clones only and misses some. The table records 50,000 or so clones, over 65% of them present only once. The sequenced material came from memory CD4+ T cells from blood. The receptors originated from an adult in good health and CMV-seronegative.

This CDR3 reads CASSQGRQDGYTF. In DNA, the CDR3 is TGTGCCAGCAGCCAAGGGAGACAAGATGGCTACACCTTC. This chain connects TRBV7-2 to TRBJ1-2; no firm D call. The CDR3 runs to 13 residues. V shed 5 bases and J shed 6 bases, with 13 bases lying between them. Per the germline V gene, CDR1 is SGHTA and CDR2 is FQGNSA.

The chain is built from TRBV20-1 and TRBJ1-4; D may be TRBD1 (5 bases). The germline V gene has CDR1 DFQATT and CDR2 SNEGSKA (reference sequence). The CDR3 is made up of 11 amino acids. Deletions cut 5 bases from V and 14 bases from J, with 15 bases between. The CDR3 is CSASKGMGLFF. CDR3 coding DNA: TGCAGTGCTTCCAAGGGGATGGGTCTGTTTTTT.

The chain is built from TRBV7-3 and TRBJ2-3, with D possibly being TRBD2 (5 bases). Germline assignment: CDR1 SGHTA and CDR2 FQGTGA. This CDR3 has 14 amino acids. Trimming took 2 bases from V and 4 from J, leaving 10 bases between them. CDR3 in DNA: TGTGCCAGCAGCTTAGACGGGGTGTCAGATACGCAGTATTTT. This translates into CASSLDGVSDTQYF.

This sequence joins TRBV4-3 and TRBJ1-6; D gene uncertain. This CDR3 is 14 amino acids long. The V end was cut by 4 bases, the J end by 7 bases, with 11 bases between. Germline CDR1 is LGHNA and CDR2 is YSLEER. CDR3: CASSPAALNSPLHF. The CDR3 DNA reads TGCGCCAGCAGCCCTGCAGCCCTGAATTCACCCCTCCACTTT.

The chain recombines TRBV5-1 with TRBJ1-6; D gene uncertain. The CDR3 runs to 15 residues. The V end was cut by 0 bases, the J end by 3 bases, with 7 bases between. Germline CDR1 and CDR2: SGHRS and YFSETQ. The CDR3 here is CASSLAVDYNSPLHF. CDR3 in DNA: TGCGCCAGCAGCTTGGCCGTAGACTATAATTCACCCCTCCACTTT.

The chain links TRBV6-6 to TRBJ2-7, with D uncertain. V was clipped by 5 bases and J by 2 bases, with 13 bases between them. Germline V gene data show CDR1 as MNHNY and CDR2 as SVGAGI (reference sequence). CDR3 length: 14 residues. Here the CDR3 DNA reads TGTGCCAGCAGTCAGGCGACACTGCCCTACGAGCAGTACTTC. Encoded protein: CASSQATLPYEQYF.

In DNA form, the CDR3 reads TGTGCCAGTAGGCGGAGGGGGGTCAACTATGGCTACACCTTC. Translation: CASRRRGVNYGYTF. The rearrangement links TRBV19 to TRBJ1-2, with D maybe TRBD1 (6 bases). Germline lookup yields CDR1 LNHDA and CDR2 SQIVND (reference sequence). The CDR3 is 14 residues long. Between the trimmed V and J ends, which lost 6 bases and 2 bases, there was a span of 13 bases. Using reference TRBV19 and TRBJ1-2 for the parts outside the CDR3, the full variable domain is DGGITQSPKYLFRKEGQNVTLSCEQNLNHDAMYWYRQDPGQGLRLIYYSQIVNDFQKGDIAEGYSVSREKKESFPLTVTSAQKNPTAFYLCASRRRGVNYGYTFGSGTRLTVV.

The chain carries TRBV5-1 and TRBJ2-7; the D is unclear. Trimming removed 0 bases at V and 4 bases at J, with 11 bases between. CDR3 length: 14 residues. Per germline, CDR1 SGHRS and CDR2 YFSETQ. The CDR3 loop is CASSLAVGMYEQYF. In nucleotides, the CDR3 is TGCGCCAGCAGCTTGGCGGTGGGAATGTACGAGCAGTACTTC.

The CDR3, as DNA: TGTGCCAGCAGGAATAGCGGGCTTGAGACCCAGTACTTC. Protein product: CASRNSGLETQYF. The chain links TRBV25-1 to TRBJ2-5; 7 nucleotides match TRBD2. This CDR3 has 13 residues. Germline assignment: CDR1 MGHDK and CDR2 SYGVNS. J was trimmed by 5 bases and V by 6 bases; bases with no gene match: 6.

The rearrangement links TRBV7-2 to TRBJ2-7; TRBD1 aligns across 7 bases. V was pared by 10 bases and J by 0 bases, with 9 bases of the junction left unmatched. Germline CDR1 is SGHTA and CDR2 is FQGNSA. There are 14 residues in the CDR3. DNA for the CDR3: TGTGCCACCAAACGACAGGGAACCTCCTACGAGCAGTACTTC. Its translation: CATKRQGTSYEQYF.

The chain is built from TRBV7-8 and TRBJ2-3; D may be TRBD2 (6 bases). V dropped 4 bases and J dropped 5 bases, with 16 bases sitting between them. Germline CDR1 reads SGHVS; CDR2 reads FQNEAQ. The CDR3 extends over 15 amino acids. The CDR3 here is CASSYRDLGLDTQYF. The CDR3 DNA follows: TGTGCCAGCAGCTACCGGGACTTGGGTCTAGATACGCAGTATTTT.